The table lists the clone carrying this T cell receptor (beta chain) with a count of one. The sample originates from a study of shared clonotypes between healthy human individuals. The test was conducted at deep level. Measured with immunoSEQ multiplex PCR; TCRdb has only the in-frame clones, and not every one. This table holds roughly 1.5 million clones, approximately 98% found once. V trimming: 1 base; J trimming: 1 base; junction bases outside the gene matches: 6. Germline V CDR1 and CDR2: SGDLS, YYNGEE. The CDR3 runs to 16 residues. This chain links TRBV9 with TRBJ2-7; 9 bases are shared with TRBD1. Sequencing was done on a sample of naive CD4+ T cells sorted from blood. The subset: CD45RA+ positively selected. The TCR originated in a man aged 30-40 years in good health. CDR3 region: CASSVSGTGTSYEQYF. As DNA, the CDR3 is TGTGCCAGCAGCGTATCCGGGACAGGGACTTCCTACGAGCAGTACTTC.